This TCR beta chain is drawn from a study of naive and memory T cell subsets. The CDR3 length is 16 residues. CDR1 KGHSH and CDR2 LQKENI come from the germline V gene. Trimming removed 1 base from V and 5 bases from J, with 14 bases in between. An equimolar mix of two oligonucleotides served as the beta constant-region primer for TRBC1 and TRBC2. TCRdb used MiXCR to reprocess the UMI-ligation and nested PCR reads, holding one entry per CDR3 protein. The sample lists tens of thousands of distinct CDR3 sequences, roughly 14% seen once, with under 25% in the top ten. This clonotype was recorded at least ten times. Four subsets defined by CD45RA and CD27 were sorted after CD3, CD4, CD8 and live/dead staining.

The chain recombines TRBV18 with TRBJ2-2; D might be TRBD1 (6 bases). Sequenced: effector memory CD4+ T cells from blood. Subset given: effector memory, CD45RA- CD27-. The source of this sequence is a human donor in good health. The DNA for the CDR3 is TGTGCCAGCTCACCACTTCCTGGACAGTTAACCGGGGAGCTGTTTTTT. It translates to CASSPLPGQLTGELFF.